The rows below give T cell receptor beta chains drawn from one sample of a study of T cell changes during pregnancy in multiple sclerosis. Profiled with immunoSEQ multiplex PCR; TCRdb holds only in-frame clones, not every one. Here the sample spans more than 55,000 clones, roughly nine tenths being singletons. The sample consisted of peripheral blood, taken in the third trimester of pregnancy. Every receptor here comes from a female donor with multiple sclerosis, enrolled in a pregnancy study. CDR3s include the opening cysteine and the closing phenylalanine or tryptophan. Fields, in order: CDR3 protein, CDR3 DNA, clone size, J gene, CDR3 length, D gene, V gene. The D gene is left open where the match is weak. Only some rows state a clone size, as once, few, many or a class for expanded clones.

CAISEGQGNTEAFF,TGTGCCATCAGTGAGGGACAGGGGAACACTGAAGCTTTCTTT,-,TRBJ1-1,14,TRBD1,TRBV10-3
CSVPAGLQDTQYF,TGCAGCGTTCCAGCGGGACTCCAAGATACGCAGTATTTT,-,TRBJ2-3,13,TRBD2,TRBV29-1
CASSSWTSGIFNEQFF,TGTGCCAGTAGTTCGTGGACTAGCGGGATATTCAATGAGCAGTTCTTC,-,TRBJ2-1,16,TRBD2,TRBV19
CASSFWPNKETQYF,TGTGCCAGCAGCTTTTGGCCAAACAAAGAGACCCAGTACTTC,-,TRBJ2-5,14,-,TRBV7-9
CASSSPVIQGIHTDTQYF,TGTGCCAGCAGCTCTCCCGTTATACAGGGGATTCACACAGATACGCAGTATTTT,once,TRBJ2-3,18,TRBD1,TRBV28
CASSNRDVVKLFF,TGTGCCAGTAGCAACAGGGACGTAGTAAAACTGTTTTTT,-,TRBJ1-4,13,-,TRBV19
CASSLRGYGQGDEQYF,TGTGCCAGCAGCTTACGGGGATACGGACAGGGGGACGAGCAGTACTTC,-,TRBJ2-7,16,TRBD1,TRBV11-2
CASSLGQANYGYTF,TGTGCCAGCAGCTTGGGCCAGGCTAACTATGGCTACACCTTC,few,TRBJ1-2,14,-,TRBV5-5
CASSQELGGRETQYF,TGTGCCAGCAGCCAAGAACTCGGCGGGAGGGAGACCCAGTACTTC,-,TRBJ2-5,15,TRBD2,TRBV4-2
CASSERGQWNTEAFF,TGTGCCAGCAGTGAGAGGGGACAATGGAACACTGAAGCTTTCTTT,-,TRBJ1-1,15,-,TRBV2
CAWSAGGDIQETQYF,TGTGCCTGGAGTGCGGGCGGGGATATCCAAGAGACCCAGTACTTC,once,TRBJ2-5,15,-,TRBV30
CASSQDSDQPQHF,TGTGCCAGCAGCCAAGATTCCGATCAGCCCCAGCATTTT,-,TRBJ1-5,13,-,TRBV14
CASSSESGYGYTF,TGTGCCAGCAGCTCAGAATCTGGCTATGGCTACACCTTC,-,TRBJ1-2,13,-,TRBV7-2
CASTRNTEAFF,TGTGCCAGCACCCGGAACACTGAAGCTTTCTTT,-,TRBJ1-1,11,-,TRBV6-5
CASRPRTGTDTQYF,TGTGCCAGCAGACCTAGGACAGGCACAGATACGCAGTATTTT,-,TRBJ2-3,14,-,TRBV6-5
CASHPLAGAGNTIYF,TGTGCCAGCCACCCTTTAGCAGGGGCCGGAAACACCATATATTTT,-,TRBJ1-3,15,-,TRBV18
CASSLGTSYQETQYF,TGTGCCAGCAGCTTAGGTACTAGCTATCAAGAGACCCAGTACTTC,once,TRBJ2-5,15,-,TRBV7-2
CSGGTGVHNEQFF,TGCAGCGGGGGGACAGGGGTTCACAATGAGCAGTTCTTC,-,TRBJ2-1,13,TRBD1,TRBV29-1
CASSIRDREAFF,TGTGCCAGTAGTATCCGAGACAGGGAAGCTTTCTTT,-,TRBJ1-1,12,-,TRBV19
CASSSGQGGTHSNQPQHF,TGTGCCAGCAGCTCGGGACAGGGAGGGACCCATAGCAATCAGCCCCAGCATTTT,-,TRBJ1-5,18,TRBD1,TRBV5-6
CASSQGTGGASFSGANVLTF,TGCGCCAGCAGCCAAGGGACAGGGGGCGCCTCTTTCTCTGGGGCCAACGTCCTGACTTTC,-,TRBJ2-6,20,TRBD1,TRBV4-1
CASSLVSGGPGAFF,TGCGCCAGCAGCTTGGTTTCTGGAGGGCCGGGCGCTTTCTTT,-,TRBJ1-1,14,-,TRBV5-1
CASSQDRSGRRNTDTQYF,TGCGCCAGCAGCCAAGATCGGAGCGGGAGACGTAACACAGATACGCAGTATTTT,-,TRBJ2-3,18,TRBD2,TRBV4-1
CASRTTGQGNTEAFF,TGTGCCAGTAGGACCACGGGACAGGGAAACACTGAAGCTTTCTTT,-,TRBJ1-1,15,TRBD1,TRBV19
CSVSGTGGDEQYF,TGCAGCGTTTCCGGGACAGGGGGAGACGAGCAGTACTTC,-,TRBJ2-7,13,TRBD1,TRBV29-1
CASSSGQSTDTQYF,TGTGCCAGCAGCTCCGGACAGAGCACAGATACGCAGTATTTT,-,TRBJ2-3,14,-,TRBV11-2
CATKDDGTSIYNEQFF,TGTGCCACCAAGGATGACGGGACTAGTATCTACAATGAGCAGTTCTTC,-,TRBJ2-1,16,TRBD2,TRBV19
CASSQLTGLDTEAFF,TGCGCCAGCAGCCAACTGACAGGGTTGGACACTGAAGCTTTCTTT,-,TRBJ1-1,15,TRBD1,TRBV5-1
CASSNRRTSGNEQFF,TGTGCCAGCAGCAATCGACGGACTAGCGGGAATGAGCAGTTCTTC,-,TRBJ2-1,15,-,TRBV21-1
CASSSPWDSPDTQYF,TGTGCCAGCAGCTCCCCCTGGGACTCTCCGGATACGCAGTATTTT,once,TRBJ2-3,15,-,TRBV7-2
CASSSIEGEENNEQFF,TGTGCCAGCTCATCTATAGAGGGGGAAGAGAACAATGAGCAGTTCTTC,once,TRBJ2-1,16,-,TRBV18
CASSAWTGSGYNEQFF,TGTGCCAGCAGTGCCTGGACAGGGTCCGGCTACAATGAGCAGTTCTTC,-,TRBJ2-1,16,TRBD1,TRBV6-6
CASSRRWATGDSYEQYF,TGCGCCAGCAGCCGGCGATGGGCGACGGGGGATTCCTACGAGCAGTACTTC,-,TRBJ2-7,17,-,TRBV5-1
CASSLIGQFQFNEQFF,TGTGCCAGCAGCTTGATTGGGCAGTTCCAATTCAATGAGCAGTTCTTC,-,TRBJ2-1,16,-,TRBV5-6
CACSGDRAILRANVLTF,TGTGCCTGCTCGGGGGACAGGGCGATTCTAAGGGCCAACGTCCTGACTTTC,-,TRBJ2-6,17,TRBD1,TRBV30
CASSLAGGLRNNEQFF,TGTGCCAGCAGCCTTGCGGGGGGTCTGAGGAACAATGAGCAGTTCTTC,-,TRBJ2-1,16,TRBD2,TRBV5-4
CASRPGLAGPKQFF,TGTGCCAGCAGGCCGGGACTAGCGGGTCCCAAGCAGTTCTTC,-,TRBJ2-1,14,TRBD2,TRBV5-4
CARGGGAGFREQYF,TGTGCCAGGGGGGGAGGGGCAGGTTTTAGGGAGCAGTACTTC,-,TRBJ2-7,14,TRBD2,TRBV6-4
CASSENPSGSTDTQYF,TGTGCCAGCAGTGAAAATCCTAGCGGGTCGACAGATACGCAGTATTTT,-,TRBJ2-3,16,TRBD2,TRBV6-1
CASSFHGSRSYEQYF,TGTGCCAGCAGTTTTCACGGGAGCCGCTCCTACGAGCAGTACTTC,-,TRBJ2-7,15,-,TRBV28
CASSLEQVRSEAFF,TGTGCCAGCAGCTTAGAACAAGTGAGGTCTGAAGCTTTCTTT,-,TRBJ1-1,14,-,TRBV7-9
CASSFGGPSTDTQYF,TGTGCCAGCAGCTTTGGGGGCCCTAGCACAGATACGCAGTATTTT,once,TRBJ2-3,15,-,TRBV5-4
CASNLQTPTSGTYNEQFF,TGTGCCAGCAACCTTCAGACTCCCACTAGCGGGACCTACAATGAGCAGTTCTTC,-,TRBJ2-1,18,TRBD2,TRBV27
CASSPLDTSNQPQHF,TGTGCCAGCAGCCCTTTGGACACTAGCAATCAGCCCCAGCATTTT,-,TRBJ1-5,15,-,TRBV7-9
CASSLATYTEAFF,TGTGCCAGCAGTTTAGCCACTTACACTGAAGCTTTCTTT,-,TRBJ1-1,13,-,TRBV27
CASSLGSSGSTDTQYF,TGCGCCAGCAGCTTGGGTTCTAGCGGGAGCACAGATACGCAGTATTTT,-,TRBJ2-3,16,TRBD2,TRBV5-1
CASSISSGGAEAFF,TGTGCCAGTAGTATTTCATCGGGAGGAGCGGAAGCTTTCTTT,-,TRBJ1-1,14,-,TRBV19
CSASTVIYGYTF,TGCAGCGCTTCGACAGTGATCTATGGCTACACCTTC,-,TRBJ1-2,12,-,TRBV29-1
CASSQGMTSSVETQYF,TGTGCCAGCAGCCAAGGAATGACTAGCTCTGTGGAGACCCAGTACTTC,-,TRBJ2-5,16,TRBD2,TRBV4-2
CASSDFIATNEKLFF,TGTGCCAGCAGCGACTTCATTGCAACTAATGAAAAACTGTTTTTT,-,TRBJ1-4,15,-,TRBV11-2
CASRDTSGANEQFF,TGCGCCAGCAGGGATACTAGCGGGGCGAATGAGCAGTTCTTC,-,TRBJ2-1,14,TRBD2,TRBV5-1
CASSISSGSAGELFF,TGTGCCAGTAGTATATCTAGCGGGAGCGCCGGGGAGCTGTTTTTT,-,TRBJ2-2,15,TRBD2,TRBV19
CASSLLGLAYNEQFF,TGTGCCAGCAGCTTGCTAGGACTAGCCTACAATGAGCAGTTCTTC,-,TRBJ2-1,15,TRBD2,TRBV5-4
CASSQPRDRGYEQYF,TGTGCCAGCAGTCAACCCAGGGACAGGGGATACGAGCAGTACTTC,-,TRBJ2-7,15,TRBD1,TRBV27
CASDREQKAFF,TGTGCCAGTGACAGGGAGCAAAAAGCTTTCTTT,-,TRBJ1-1,11,TRBD1,TRBV2
CASMDRGSGELFF,TGTGCCAGCATGGACAGGGGGAGCGGGGAGCTGTTTTTT,-,TRBJ2-2,13,TRBD1,TRBV2
CATKRQGTGDQPQHF,TGTGCCACCAAACGGCAAGGAACAGGGGACCAGCCCCAGCATTTT,once,TRBJ1-5,15,TRBD1,TRBV27
CASTLRQGTEAFF,TGTGCCAGCACTCTTAGACAGGGGACTGAAGCTTTCTTT,-,TRBJ1-1,13,TRBD1,TRBV27